The T cell receptor (beta chain) under discussion was sequenced for a study of beta chain features in type 1 diabetes (dated by TCRdb to 2016 to 2018). Regarding the research as a whole: Patients and healthy donors did not differ in mean age, gender distribution, total cell number or subset yield. Whereas all 30 or so donors provided naive and central memory subsets, regulatory and stem cell-like memory subsets were isolated from just 8 patients and roughly eight healthy donors. Across all samples, some 110,000,000 sorted cells were examined, and cell number per subset correlated strongly with RNA yield. The study compared the TCRB repertoires of sorted circulating CD4+ T cell subsets in recently diagnosed type 1 diabetes patients with those in matched healthy donors.

Each donor gave one peripheral blood draw, approximately 110 mL on average, collected into heparinised tubes. Using a panel that included CD45RO, CCR7, CD25, CD127, CD95 and CD27, naive, central memory, regulatory and stem cell-like memory CD4+ T cells were sorted on a BD FACSAria II. Every sorted population had a purity above 95%. PBMCs were isolated immediately by Lymphoprep density gradient centrifugation and stained directly without culture. So that batch effects would be minimized, each experiment stained and sorted samples in pairs, pairing one healthy donor with one patient. On the study overall, not on this receptor specifically: Only small numbers of individuals were included in the HLA sub-analyses, which left unresolved whether HLA type had any influence on TCRB rearrangement. Type 1 diabetes patients showed a moderate but significant shortening of TCRB CDR3 length in all four CD4+ subsets. Fewer insertions and more nucleotide deletions at VDJ recombination sites were observed in patients with type 1 diabetes, implying thymic rearrangement abnormalities. Naive, central memory and regulatory TCRB repertoires appeared more similar among patients than among healthy donors. Shorter templates might be favored by PCR, yet because patient and control samples were amplified and corrected together, any such skew would affect both groups equally. Sequencing cDNA rather than genomic DNA could over-represent highly expressing activated cells, although activation and CD3 levels did not differ between groups.

In the case of this clone: Its antigen is not yet known. The input lacks base qualities; no much larger clone sits a single base away.

All of the isolated RNA was reverse transcribed with the High Capacity cDNA Reverse Transcription Kit, so expressed TCRB transcripts were sequenced. Naive, central memory and regulatory T cell samples underwent deep immunoSEQ sequencing, averaging about 3.57 million total reads per sample. Sorted cells were lysed in RLT buffer and RNA was extracted with DNase-treated RNeasy Micro or Mini kits, depending on cell number. To prevent cross-contamination, every cell subset was processed on its own, while patient and healthy donor samples were processed together. Using the immunoSEQ multiplex PCR, TCRB sequences were amplified from cDNA into 87-bp fragments spanning the CDR3 region. Sequencing of the amplicons was performed on the Illumina HiSeq platform. The paper's processing steps were these. Synthetic template baselines were used to correct PCR bias computationally, reads within Hamming distance 2 were collapsed together, and singletons that could not be merged were discarded. By aligning reads against IMGT, V, D and J genes, CDR3 length, and insertions or deletions at six rearrangement sites were assigned. Within each subset, clonotype counts were normalized to the number of sorted cells before true diversity and Gini coefficients were calculated with the tcR R package. Repertoire sharing was quantified using the overlap coefficient calculated on TCRB nucleotide sequences. Out-of-frame TCRB sequences from naive cells were analyzed to stand in for the pre-selection repertoire. The table was pulled from immuneACCESS by TCRdb, which kept in-frame rearrangements only. Such tables lose some clones; where checked, under half of the loss comes from unresolved V genes, and the rest has no known cause. From that table come the V and J calls and clone size; the DNA was used to work out D and trimming. The sample table holds around 310,000 clones, of which approximately 11% were seen once. The ten top clones hold roughly 0.016% of the sample.

V loses 0 bases at its end and J loses 8 bases; junction bases beyond the gene matches: 10. The CDR3 runs 16 amino acids, cysteine and phenylalanine included. Only the CDR3 DNA stays, 48 bases, in frame from base 1. Based on the germline V gene, the CDR1 and CDR2 sequences are SGDLS and YYNGEE. Recombination connected TRBV9 to TRBJ1-2; 10 central nucleotides agree with TRBD1. This sequence was found in a woman under 40 in good health. The specimen sequenced was naive CD4+ T cells from blood. Taken with the paper, the label for cell subset or site translates to: true naive CD4+ T cells. The nucleotides are TGTGCCAGCAGCGTAGCTCGGGACAGGGGCGTCGACGGCTACACCTTC. This encodes CASSVARDRGVDGYTF. Supplemented by the reference TRBV9 and TRBJ1-2 proteins around the CDR3, the complete variable domain is DSGVTQTPKHLITATGQRVTLRCSPRSGDLSVYWYQQSLDQGLQFLIQYYNGEERAKGNILERFSAQQFPDLHSELNLSSLELGDSALYFCASSVARDRGVDGYTFGSGTRLTVV.